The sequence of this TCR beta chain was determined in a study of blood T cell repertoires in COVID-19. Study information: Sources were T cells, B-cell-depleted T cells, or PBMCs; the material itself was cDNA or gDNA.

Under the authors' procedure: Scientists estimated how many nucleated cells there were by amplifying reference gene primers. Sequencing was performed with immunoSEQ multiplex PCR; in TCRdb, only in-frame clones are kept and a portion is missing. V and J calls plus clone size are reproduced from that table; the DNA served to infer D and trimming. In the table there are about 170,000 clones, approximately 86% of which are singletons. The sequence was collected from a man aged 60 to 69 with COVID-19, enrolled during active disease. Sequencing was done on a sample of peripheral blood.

The CDR3 DNA sequence: TGTGCCAGCAGCTTAACGGCTGGAAACACCATATATTTT. This gives the protein CASSLTAGNTIYF. The V gene is TRBV7-9, the J gene TRBJ1-3; D remains unclear. From germline, CDR1 is SEHNR and CDR2 FQNEAQ (reference sequence). CDR3 size: 13 residues. Trimming cost V 2 bases and J 2 bases, with 4 bases left between them.